The entry below gives a single T cell receptor beta chain sequence along with its context. What it binds is not known. This entry belongs to a study of Ad26.COV2.S vaccination and SARS-CoV-2 variants. Turning to the study itself: By the intramuscular route, Ad26.COV2.S was given once, or twice 56 days apart.

Sequenced by immunoSEQ multiplex PCR; TCRdb stores in-frame clones only, minus some. The sample lists about 420,000 clones; 85% to 90% were seen once. Trimming pared 2 bases from V and 4 bases from J, leaving 12 bases between. The V gene's germline CDR1 is MNHEY and CDR2 SVGAGI. The length of the CDR3 is 15 residues. General study results and limits: There was a possibility that the TCR breadth and depth analyses underestimated total T cell responses.

The treatment: some 20 received Ad26.COV2.S at low or high dose, single or two shots; about 5 received placebo; per-sample allocation not given. Sample collection was performed on day 63 after the first vaccine or placebo injection. Sequenced material: peripheral blood, taken in a trial of Ad26.COV2.S vaccine versus placebo. The rearrangement links TRBV6-5 to TRBJ1-3; perhaps TRBD1 as D (5 bases). The receptor comes from a person between 18 and 59 years old who received the Ad26.COV2.S COVID-19 vaccine or a placebo. The CDR3 bases are TGTGCCAGCAGTTACGGGGGAATCCGCGGAAACACCATATATTTT. Translating gives CASSYGGIRGNTIYF.